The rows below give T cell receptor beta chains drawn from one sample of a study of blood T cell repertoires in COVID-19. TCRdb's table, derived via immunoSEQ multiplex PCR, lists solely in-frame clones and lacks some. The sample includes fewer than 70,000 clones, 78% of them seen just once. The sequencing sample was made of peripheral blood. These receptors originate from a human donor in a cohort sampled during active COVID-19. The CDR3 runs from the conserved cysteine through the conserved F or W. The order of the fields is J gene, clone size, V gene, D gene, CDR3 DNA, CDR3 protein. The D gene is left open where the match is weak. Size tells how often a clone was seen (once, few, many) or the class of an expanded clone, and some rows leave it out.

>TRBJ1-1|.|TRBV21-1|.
TGTGCCAGCAGCAAAAGGGCAGGGACTACAAACACTGAAGCTTTCTTT
CASSKRAGTTNTEAFF
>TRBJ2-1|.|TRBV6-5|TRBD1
TGTGCCAGCAGGGGGCAGGGGGATGAGCAGTTCTTC
CASRGQGDEQFF
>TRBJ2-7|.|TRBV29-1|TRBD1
TGCAGCGTTGGGGACAGGGTGTACGAGCAGTACTTC
CSVGDRVYEQYF
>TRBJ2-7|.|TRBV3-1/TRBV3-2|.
TGTGCCAGCAGCCAAGGGACTTCCTACGAGCAGTACTTC
CASSQGTSYEQYF
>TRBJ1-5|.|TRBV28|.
TGTGCCAGCAGTCCCCCTCCGGGATCCCAGTCCCAGCATTTT
CASSPPPGSQSQHF
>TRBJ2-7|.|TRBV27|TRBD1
TGTGCCAGCAGCATAGACAGGGGATCCTACGAGCAGTACTTC
CASSIDRGSYEQYF
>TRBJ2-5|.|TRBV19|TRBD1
TGTGCCAGTAGTACCTCCGGGACAGGGAGAGAGACCCAGTACTTC
CASSTSGTGRETQYF
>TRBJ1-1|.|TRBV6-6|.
TGTGCCAGCAGTTACGAGGGGGACGTTGTTAGGGCAAGAGCTTTCTTT
CASSYEGDVVRARAFF
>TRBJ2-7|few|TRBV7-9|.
TGTGCCAGCAGCCTGGTGGGGGCCTCCTACGAGCAGTACTTC
CASSLVGASYEQYF
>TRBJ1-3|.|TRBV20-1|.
TGCAGTGCTAGTCAGGCCCCATCTGGGGGAAACACCATATATTTT
CSASQAPSGGNTIYF
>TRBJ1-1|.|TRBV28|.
TGTGCCAGCAGTCCCATCACGAGAACTGAAGCTTTCTTT
CASSPITRTEAFF
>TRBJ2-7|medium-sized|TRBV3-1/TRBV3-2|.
TGTGCCAGCAGCGACGAACCGACAGGGACTCACGAGCAGTACTTC
CASSDEPTGTHEQYF
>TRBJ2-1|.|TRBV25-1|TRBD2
TGTGCCAGCAGTGACCTAGCGGGACGGGCCTACAATGAGCAGTTCTTC
CASSDLAGRAYNEQFF
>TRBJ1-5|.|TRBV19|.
TGTGCCAGTAGTTTCCACAGAGGCAATCAGCCCCAGCATTTT
CASSFHRGNQPQHF
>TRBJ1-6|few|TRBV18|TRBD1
TGTGCCAGCTCCGACCAAGGGGGCGTATATAATTCACCCCTCCACTTT
CASSDQGGVYNSPLHF
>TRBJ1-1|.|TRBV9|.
TGTGCCAGCAGCGCCCACAGGGTGAACACTGAAGCTTTCTTT
CASSAHRVNTEAFF
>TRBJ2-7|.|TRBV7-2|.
TGTGCCAGCAGCTCTTCTAGCGGCAGGGGCTACGAGCAGTACTTC
CASSSSSGRGYEQYF
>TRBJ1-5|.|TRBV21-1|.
TGTGCCAGCAGCAAAATTGAAATGCCCGAGCTTCACGGACAGGGGAGCAATCAGCCCCAGCATTTT
CASSKIEMPELHGQGSNQPQHF
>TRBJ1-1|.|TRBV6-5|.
TGTGCCAGCAGTTACCGCGGGGGCCAAACTGAAGCTTTCTTT
CASSYRGGQTEAFF
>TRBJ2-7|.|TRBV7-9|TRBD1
TGTGCCAGCAGCCAATCCGGGACAGGGGGTTACGAGCAGTACTTC
CASSQSGTGGYEQYF
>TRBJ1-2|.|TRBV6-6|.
TGTGCCAGCAGTTACCCCCGGCGGAATGGCTACACCTTC
CASSYPRRNGYTF
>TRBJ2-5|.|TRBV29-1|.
TGCAGCGTTGAACTTTTCGGGTACCAAGAGACCCAGTACTTC
CSVELFGYQETQYF
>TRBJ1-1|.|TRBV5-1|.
TGCGCCAGCAGCTCAACACCGAACACTGAAGCTTTCTTT
CASSSTPNTEAFF
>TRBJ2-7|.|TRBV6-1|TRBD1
TGTGCCAGCAGTGAATCACAGGGGGCCCAGTACTTC
CASSESQGAQYF